This TCR beta chain appears in the sequencing data of a study of blood T cells in healthy people across ages. About the research overall: There was about one barcoded beta molecule captured by template switching per two T cells.

V lost 0 bases, J lost 2 bases, and 10 bases lay in between. In germline, CDR1 is LNHDA, CDR2 SQIVND (reference sequence). The CDR3 extends over 15 amino acids. This clonotype was observed many times. What it binds is unknown. Primers used in a second PCR of about 6 to 11 cycles were a sample-barcoded 5' primer and a J-beta primer mix. A template-switch adaptor containing 12 random nucleotides labeled each cDNA molecule. TCRdb fed the 5' RACE reads into MiXCR, producing one record per CDR3 protein. The sample consists of around 870,000 distinct CDR3 sequences, 25% to 35% of them appearing once. Regarding the study as a whole: Observed TCR beta diversity showed a strong correlation with the percentage of naive T cells as measured by flow cytometry. Observed TCR beta diversity per million T cells went down as age went up. This fall followed a roughly linear course with age.

The V call is TRBV19, the J call TRBJ1-2; D not certain. Specimen: blood. The sequence was collected from a woman aged 80 or over in good health. CDR3 amino acids: CASSIDQKGNYGYTF. CDR3 DNA: TGTGCCAGTAGTATAGATCAGAAGGGAAACTATGGCTACACCTTC.